This T cell receptor beta chain originates from a study of OX40 agonist ivuxolimab in advanced cancers. As for the study more broadly: Ivuxolimab was an agonistic, fully human IgG2 monoclonal antibody directed against OX40 (CD134), a costimulatory receptor. Intravenous ivuxolimab was administered to patients every 2 weeks at six dose levels: 0.01, 0.1, 0.3, 1.5, 3 and 10 mg/kg. Of the 50 or so patients in dose escalation, 19 had hepatocellular carcinoma, about 15 had melanoma, 9 had renal cell carcinoma and 9 had head and neck cancer. In the dose-escalation cohort, 75% to 85% of patients were male, and the mean age was approximately 60 years with a range of roughly 20 to 85. Patients were allowed to have had prior anti-PD-1, anti-PD-L1 or anti-CTLA-4 therapy, and around 37% of the dose-escalation patients had previously received checkpoint inhibitors. Partial responses occurred in three dose-escalation patients: two with cutaneous melanoma and one with hepatocellular carcinoma. The purpose of peripheral TCRbeta sequencing was to test whether ivuxolimab changed TCR sequence diversity and led to clonal T-cell expansion. The monotherapy dose-escalation portion (N of about 47 patients) of the phase I ivuxolimab trial is reported in the paper. Results the study describes overall, beyond this receptor: Low levels of normalized T-cell clonal expansion were also seen in some patients who did not respond. Clonal expansion of both CD4+ and CD8+ blood T cells was observed from baseline to week 6 at doses 0.1 to 3.0 mg/kg. After ivuxolimab, expanded clones were on average more numerous among CD8+ T cells than among CD4+ T cells. In the 0.1-3.0 mg/kg groups, partial responders were among the patients with the lowest normalized peripheral clonal expansion, particularly in CD8+ T cells. The antigen specificity of the peripheral T cells that underwent clonal expansion was not determined.

As concerns this clone: Its antigen remains unidentified. Base qualities are not provided; no much larger clone lies one nucleotide away.

The trial excluded patients who had a history of autoimmune disease or were on systemic immunosuppression. In every dose cohort, peripheral blood was drawn for TCR sequencing at baseline, cycle 4 day 1, and cycle 7 day 1. Samples came from an open-label, multicenter, first-in-human phase I dose-escalation trial of ivuxolimab. The trial enrolled adults with locally advanced or metastatic head and neck squamous cell, hepatocellular, melanoma or renal cell carcinoma. Before TCR sequencing, CD4+ T cells and CD8+ T cells from peripheral blood were sorted into separate populations. To sequence the TCRbeta CDR3 region, genomic DNA was isolated from the sorted cells. The immunoSEQ Assay was used for sequencing of TCRbeta CDR3 regions. Sourced from immuneACCESS, this table was stored by TCRdb with only in-frame sequences that have V and J called. A share of the clones is absent; for the studies checked, an unresolved V gene accounts for under half, and the remainder has no known explanation. In all, the sample holds roughly 73,000 clones, and around nine tenths of those were seen once. The ten top clones hold about 2.1% of the sample.

CDR1 and CDR2, per the germline V gene, are KGHSH and LQKENI. Spanning cysteine to phenylalanine, the CDR3 consists of 15 amino acids. Left in the record is the CDR3 DNA by itself, 45 bases read in frame from the first base. After removal of 3 bases from V and 0 bases from J, the junction retains 1 base not matched to a gene. This TCR was recovered from an adult with an advanced solid tumor such as melanoma, head and neck, liver or kidney cancer. Recombination linked TRBV18 to TRBJ2-7, and TRBD2 aligns with 11 junction nucleotides. The starting material was CD4+ or CD8+ T cells sorted from blood, obtained in a trial of the OX40 agonist ivuxolimab. The bases are TGTGCCAGCTCACCCACTAGCGGGAGCTCCTACGAGCAGTACTTC. The resulting protein is CASSPTSGSSYEQYF. When the CDR3 is completed using the reference TRBV18 and TRBJ2-7 genes on either side, the full variable domain is NAGVMQNPRHLVRRRGQEARLRCSPMKGHSHVYWYRQLPEEGLKFMVYLQKENIIDESGMPKERFSAEFPKEGPSILRIQQVVRGDSAAYFCASSPTSGSSYEQYFGPGTRLTVT.